These 24 T cell receptor beta chains originate from one sample sequenced in a study of cytomegalovirus exposure and HLA in healthy donors. In the PCR, 60 Vbeta and 13 Jbeta primers were used. Data came from immunoSEQ multiplex PCR; TCRdb stores just in-frame clones and leaves some out. This table has some 150,000 clones, more than 75% appearing once. The source material was PBMCs. The receptors derive from a woman between 50 and 59 years old in good health and CMV-seropositive.

The genes are TRBV28 and TRBJ1-3; no firm D call. V gave up 3 bases and J gave up 0 bases, with 9 bases separating them. Germline V gene data show CDR1 as MDHEN and CDR2 as SYDVKM. The CDR3 totals 15 residues. CDR3 in amino acids: CASSLSIYSGNTIYF. CDR3 nucleotide sequence: TGTGCCAGCAGTTTGTCCATCTACTCTGGAAACACCATATATTTT.

The sample holds one count of this clone. The J gene is TRBJ2-4, the V gene TRBV7-8; TRBD2 matches 14 bases. With 8 bases clipped from V and 0 bases from J, the junction kept 12 bases outside the gene matches. This CDR3 spans 19 amino acids. CDR1 and CDR2 from the germline V gene are SGHVS and FQNEAQ. CDR3 sequence reads: CASGTSGGSGTRAKNIQYF. The CDR3 nucleotides read TGTGCCAGCGGGACTAGCGGGGGATCGGGCACGCGAGCCAAAAACATTCAGTACTTC. Filled out from reference TRBV7-8 and TRBJ2-4, the complete variable domain reads GAGVSQSPRYKVAKRGQDVALRCDPISGHVSLFWYQQALGQGPEFLTYFQNEAQLDKSGLPSDRFFAERPEGSVSTLKIQRTQQEDSAVYLCASGTSGGSGTRAKNIQYFGAGTRLSVL.

This clone was detected only a few times. V usage is TRBV6-5 and J usage is TRBJ1-4, with D perhaps TRBD1 (5 bases). The CDR3 loop spans 14 amino acids. Germline CDR1 reads MNHEY; CDR2 reads SVGAGI. Deletions cut 2 bases from V and 2 bases from J, with 6 bases between. CDR3 in amino acids: CASSYQGTNEKLFF. CDR3 sequence (DNA): TGTGCCAGCAGTTACCAGGGTACTAATGAAAAACTGTTTTTT.

In nucleotides, the CDR3 is TGCGCCAGCAGCAGAGGGACAGTTCTTGAGCAGTTCTTC. It encodes CASSRGTVLEQFF. The chain combines TRBV10-2 with TRBJ2-1; 7 nucleotides match TRBD1. The CDR3 extends over 13 amino acids. CDR1 and CDR2 (germline): WSHSY, SAAADI. The V gene end was trimmed by 6 bases and the J gene end by 9 bases; junction bases not matched to a gene: 8.

V is TRBV7-2 and J is TRBJ2-5; 15 bases map to TRBD2. Germline trimming cut 1 base from V and 11 bases from J; bases unmatched to any gene: 8. Germline V CDR1 and CDR2: SGHTA, FQGNSA. The length of the CDR3 is 16 residues. CDR3 sequence (DNA): TGTGCCAGCAGCTTAGATAGGGGACTAGCGGGAGGAGAGCAGTACTTC. As protein: CASSLDRGLAGGEQYF.

This chain links TRBV2 with TRBJ1-2; TRBD1 might be the D (5 bases). The CDR3 loop spans 14 amino acids. CDR1 is SNHLY and CDR2 is FYNNEI in the germline V gene. Trimming stripped 3 bases from V and 0 bases from J, with 8 bases between. CDR3 sequence (DNA): TGTGCCAGCAGTGAGGCAGGGACTAACTATGGCTACACCTTC. This codes for CASSEAGTNYGYTF.

V usage is TRBV7-3 and J usage is TRBJ2-7, with 9 bases fitting TRBD1. Germline-derived CDR1 and CDR2 are SGHTA and FQGTGA. V dropped 1 base and J dropped 4; count of bases not matched to a gene: 5. This CDR3 has 15 amino acids. DNA of the CDR3: TGTGCCAGCAGCTTAATCAGGACAGGGGCATACGAGCAGTACTTC. Translation gives CASSLIRTGAYEQYF.

This chain joins TRBV30 and TRBJ1-1; no definite D call. The CDR3 spans 15 residues. V was clipped by 4 bases and J by 3 bases, with 18 bases between them. Germline V gene data show CDR1 as GTSNPN and CDR2 as SVGIG (reference sequence). In DNA, the CDR3 is TGTGCCTGGACCCTACCGACACAAGGTGACACTGAAGCTTTCTTT. Translating it yields CAWTLPTQGDTEAFF.

The chain carries TRBV15 and TRBJ1-3; 7 bases align to TRBD1. The CDR3 loop spans 15 amino acids. Germline CDR1 reads LNHNV; CDR2 reads YYDKDF (reference sequence). V was clipped by 4 bases and J by 0 bases; unmatched bases: 3. In nucleotides, the CDR3 is TGTGCCACCAGCACCGGGACAGTCTCTGGAAACACCATATATTTT. Translation gives CATSTGTVSGNTIYF.

The chain uses TRBV15 and TRBJ1-1; tentatively, D is TRBD1 (5 bases). The germline V and J ends were trimmed by 1 base and 3 bases, with 9 bases remaining between them. CDR1 LNHNV and CDR2 YYDKDF come from the germline V gene (reference sequence). The CDR3 sequence is 14 residues long. CDR3 coding DNA: TGTGCCACCAGCAGAGTGGTAGGGGACACTGAAGCTTTCTTT. Its protein is CATSRVVGDTEAFF.

The DNA of the CDR3 is TGTGCCAGCAGTAACTTACCAGGGGGCACCGCTGAAGCTTTCTTT. Protein: CASSNLPGGTAEAFF. The chain recombines TRBV28 with TRBJ1-1; the match to TRBD1 covers 8 bases. The CDR3 covers 15 residues. Trimming cost V 5 bases and J 6 bases; bases outside gene matches: 11. Germline assignment: CDR1 MDHEN and CDR2 SYDVKM.

The gene calls are TRBV7-2 and TRBJ2-1; TRBD2 matches at 7 bases. CDR3 length: 16 amino acids. Germline trimming cut 2 bases from V and 5 bases from J; bases unmatched to any gene: 9. CDR1 is SGHTA and CDR2 is FQGNSA in the germline V gene. This CDR3 reads CASSLSVAGDNNEQFF. The CDR3 DNA follows: TGTGCCAGCAGCTTAAGTGTGGCGGGAGATAACAATGAGCAGTTCTTC. The full variable domain, its missing parts supplied by reference TRBV7-2 and TRBJ2-1, is GAGVSQSPSNKVTEKGKDVELRCDPISGHTALYWYRQSLGQGLEFLIYFQGNSAPDKSGLPSDRFSAERTGGSVSTLTIQRTQQEDSAVYLCASSLSVAGDNNEQFFGPGTRLTVL.

The chain recombines TRBV30 with TRBJ1-2, with TRBD1 matching over 7 bases. The CDR3 covers 12 residues. V trimming: 4 bases; J trimming: 6 bases; junction bases outside the gene matches: 5. Looked up from germline, CDR1 is GTSNPN and CDR2 is SVGIG (reference sequence). CDR3 residues: CAWTQGLDGYTF. In DNA, the CDR3 is TGTGCCTGGACACAGGGGTTGGATGGCTACACCTTC.

J is TRBJ1-2 and V is TRBV4-1; D perhaps matches TRBD1 (5 bases). CDR1 and CDR2 (germline): MGHRA, YSYEKL. This CDR3 contains 13 residues. Trimming removed 0 bases at V and 11 bases at J, with 13 bases between. CDR3 sequence reads: CASSQEPDSHYTF. The DNA of the CDR3 is TGCGCCAGCAGCCAAGAGCCCGACAGCCATTACACCTTC.

CDR3 DNA: TGTGCCAGCAGCTTAGATCCAGCCTACAATGAGCAGTTCTTC. Residues: CASSLDPAYNEQFF. The J gene is TRBJ2-1, the V gene TRBV7-9, with D unresolved. Trimming pared 1 base from V and 2 bases from J, leaving 6 bases between. Per germline, CDR1 SEHNR and CDR2 FQNEAQ (reference sequence). The CDR3 runs 14 residues.

The chain links TRBV4-1 to TRBJ2-5; TRBD1 aligns across 12 bases. The CDR3 is 16 amino acids. Germline V lookup: CDR1 MGHRA, CDR2 YSYEKL. V was clipped by 2 bases and J by 4 bases; unmatched bases: 5. DNA of the CDR3: TGCGCCAGCAGCCAACGAGGGACAGGGGGCCGAGAGACCCAGTACTTC. Translation: CASSQRGTGGRETQYF.

V is TRBV6-1 and J is TRBJ1-2; perhaps TRBD1 as D (6 bases). Germline-derived CDR1 and CDR2 are MNHNS and SASEGT. V lost 6 bases and J lost 6, with 17 bases in between. The CDR3 is 14 amino acids. The chain's CDR3 is CASRVRAGVDGYTF. In DNA form, the CDR3 reads TGTGCCAGCAGGGTCCGTGCAGGGGTTGATGGCTACACCTTC.

The gene calls are TRBV9 and TRBJ2-1; 8 bases fit TRBD2. Germline lookup yields CDR1 SGDLS and CDR2 YYNGEE. This CDR3 spans 14 amino acids. The junction had 1 base not matched to a gene; V was cut back by 0 bases and J by 5 bases. The CDR3 DNA follows: TGTGCCAGCAGCGTAGCGGGGGGGAACAATGAGCAGTTCTTC. Its translation is CASSVAGGNNEQFF.

This clone was observed once. The chain combines TRBV5-1 with TRBJ1-5; the D is unclear. The V end was cut by 0 bases, the J end by 0 bases, with 4 bases between. Germline V lookup: CDR1 SGHRS, CDR2 YFSETQ. This CDR3 is built from 14 residues. CDR3 protein: CASSLGYSNQPQHF. The DNA for the CDR3 is TGCGCCAGCAGCTTGGGTTATAGCAATCAGCCCCAGCATTTT.

V gene TRBV5-4 combines with J gene TRBJ2-7; possibly TRBD1 for D (6 bases). The germline CDR1 and CDR2 sequences are SGHNT and YYREEE (reference sequence). The CDR3 sequence is 15 residues long. V was trimmed by 4 bases and J by 0 bases, leaving 14 bases between them. The CDR3 loop is CASSAATGISYEQYF. CDR3 sequence (DNA): TGTGCCAGCAGCGCAGCTACAGGGATCTCCTACGAGCAGTACTTC.

The V and J genes are TRBV7-9 and TRBJ2-2, with TRBD1 matching 7 bases. V was pared by 7 bases and J by 6 bases, with 11 bases of the junction left unmatched. The CDR3 loop spans 15 amino acids. Germline V lookup: CDR1 SEHNR, CDR2 FQNEAQ (reference sequence). The CDR3 reads CASILDRAESGELFF. The DNA of the CDR3 is TGTGCCAGCATCCTAGACAGGGCAGAATCCGGGGAGCTGTTTTTT.

The chain couples TRBV19 to TRBJ1-2, with D hard to call. V was clipped by 7 bases and J by 3 bases, with 18 bases between them. Germline loops: CDR1 LNHDA, CDR2 SQIVND (reference sequence). The CDR3 has 15 amino acids. The CDR3 region has the DNA TGTGCCAGTACCTATTTACAACGGGAGGACTATGGCTACACCTTC. Amino acid sequence: CASTYLQREDYGYTF.

The gene calls are TRBV27 and TRBJ2-7; TRBD1 agrees at 7 bases. Germline V gives CDR1 MNHEY, CDR2 SMNVEV (reference sequence). Trimming at V came to 5 bases and at J to 4 bases, leaving 8 bases not matched to a gene. This CDR3 is built from 14 residues. DNA of the CDR3: TGTGCCAGCAGTCTTACAGGGGTAGCGTACGAGCAGTACTTC. Residues: CASSLTGVAYEQYF.

The V call is TRBV9, the J call TRBJ2-3; TRBD2 matches 10 bases. V dropped 4 bases and J dropped 4; count of bases not matched to a gene: 9. In germline, CDR1 is SGDLS, CDR2 YYNGEE. The CDR3 covers 16 residues. The CDR3 sequence: CASSPIAGGVPDTQYF. For the CDR3, the DNA is TGTGCCAGCAGCCCCATAGCGGGGGGTGTGCCAGATACGCAGTATTTT. Supplemented by reference TRBV9 and TRBJ2-3, the full variable domain reads DSGVTQTPKHLITATGQRVTLRCSPRSGDLSVYWYQQSLDQGLQFLIQYYNGEERAKGNILERFSAQQFPDLHSELNLSSLELGDSALYFCASSPIAGGVPDTQYFGPGTRLTVL.